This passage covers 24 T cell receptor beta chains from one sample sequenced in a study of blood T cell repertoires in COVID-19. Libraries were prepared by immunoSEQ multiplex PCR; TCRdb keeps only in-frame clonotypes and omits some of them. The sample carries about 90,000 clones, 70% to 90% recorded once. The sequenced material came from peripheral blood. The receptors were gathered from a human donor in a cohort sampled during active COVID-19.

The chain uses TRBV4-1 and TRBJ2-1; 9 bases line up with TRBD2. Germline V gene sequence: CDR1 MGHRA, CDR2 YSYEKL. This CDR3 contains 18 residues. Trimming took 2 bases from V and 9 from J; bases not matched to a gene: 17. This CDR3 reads CASSQSGLRGGLRGEQFF. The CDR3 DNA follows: TGCGCCAGCAGCCAATCGGGCTTGCGGGGGGGCCTTCGTGGTGAGCAGTTCTTC.

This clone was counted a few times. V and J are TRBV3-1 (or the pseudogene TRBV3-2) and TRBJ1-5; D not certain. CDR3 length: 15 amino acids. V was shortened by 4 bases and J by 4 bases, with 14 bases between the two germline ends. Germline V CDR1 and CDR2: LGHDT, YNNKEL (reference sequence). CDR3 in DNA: TGTGCCAGCAGCCTGAGCGGGGAAGGAAATCAGCCCCAGCATTTT. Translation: CASSLSGEGNQPQHF.

The CDR3 reads CASSSGSLANTQYF. The CDR3 DNA reads TGTGCCAGCAGCTCTGGGTCACTAGCGAATACGCAGTATTTT. V is TRBV3-1 (or the pseudogene TRBV3-2) and J is TRBJ2-3; TRBD2 matches at 7 bases. The CDR3 spans 14 residues. Trimming removed 5 bases from V and 7 bases from J; junction bases left unmatched: 9. The V gene's germline CDR1 is LGHDT and CDR2 YNNKEL (reference sequence).

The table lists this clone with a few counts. CDR3 sequence: CASSLVGSSGNTIYF. For the CDR3, the DNA is TGTGCCAGCAGCTTGGTAGGGAGCTCTGGAAACACCATATATTTT. The rearrangement links TRBV5-5 to TRBJ1-3; D remains ambiguous. The germline V and J ends were trimmed by 0 bases and 0 bases, with 7 bases remaining between them. Germline CDR1 SGHKS, CDR2 YYEKEE (reference sequence). The CDR3 consists of 15 residues.

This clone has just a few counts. CDR3 in DNA: TGTGCCAGCAGCTTAGGGGACAGCGGGGAAAAACTGTTTTTT. It yields the protein CASSLGDSGEKLFF. This chain links TRBV7-9 with TRBJ1-4, with TRBD1 identical over 7 bases. Trimming cost V 1 base and J 8 bases; bases outside gene matches: 4. The CDR3 loop spans 14 amino acids. Germline CDR1 and CDR2: SEHNR and FQNEAQ (reference sequence).

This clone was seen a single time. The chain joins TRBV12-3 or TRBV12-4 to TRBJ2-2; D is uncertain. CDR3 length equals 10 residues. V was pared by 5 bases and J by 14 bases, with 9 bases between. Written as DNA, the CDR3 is TGTGCCAGCAGTCTCGGAGAACTGTTTTTT. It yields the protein CASSLGELFF.

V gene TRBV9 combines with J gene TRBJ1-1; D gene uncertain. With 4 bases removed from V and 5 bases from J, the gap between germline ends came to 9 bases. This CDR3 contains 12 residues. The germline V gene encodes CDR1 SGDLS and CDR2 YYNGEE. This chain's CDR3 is CASSREETEAFF. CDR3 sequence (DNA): TGTGCCAGCAGCAGAGAGGAAACTGAAGCTTTCTTT.

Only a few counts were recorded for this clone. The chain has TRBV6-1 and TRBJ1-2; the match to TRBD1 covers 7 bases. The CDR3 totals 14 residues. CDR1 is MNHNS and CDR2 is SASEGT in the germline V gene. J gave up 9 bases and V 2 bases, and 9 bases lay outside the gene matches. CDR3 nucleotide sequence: TGTGCCAGCAGTGAATTTGGCAGGGGGATGCGCTACACCTTC. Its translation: CASSEFGRGMRYTF.

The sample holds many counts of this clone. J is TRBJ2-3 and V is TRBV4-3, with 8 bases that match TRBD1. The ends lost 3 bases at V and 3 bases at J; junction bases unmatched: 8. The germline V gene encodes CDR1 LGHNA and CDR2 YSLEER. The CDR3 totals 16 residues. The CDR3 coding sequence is TGCGCCAGCAGCCAGTACAGGGGGTCGGGGACAGATACGCAGTATTTT. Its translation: CASSQYRGSGTDTQYF.

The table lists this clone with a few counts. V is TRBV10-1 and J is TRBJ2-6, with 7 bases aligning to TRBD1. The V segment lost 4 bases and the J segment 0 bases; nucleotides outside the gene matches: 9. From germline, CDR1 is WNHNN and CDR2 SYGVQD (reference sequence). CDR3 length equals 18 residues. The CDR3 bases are TGCGCCAGCAGTGCTACGACAGGGTTTCCCTCTGGGGCCAACGTCCTGACTTTC. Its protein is CASSATTGFPSGANVLTF.

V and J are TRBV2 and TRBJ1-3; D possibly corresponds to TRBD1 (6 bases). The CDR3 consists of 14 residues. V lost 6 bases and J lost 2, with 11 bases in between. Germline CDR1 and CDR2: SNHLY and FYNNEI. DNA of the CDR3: TGTGCCAGCAGGTACAGGGAAGCTGGAAACACCATATATTTT. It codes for CASRYREAGNTIYF.

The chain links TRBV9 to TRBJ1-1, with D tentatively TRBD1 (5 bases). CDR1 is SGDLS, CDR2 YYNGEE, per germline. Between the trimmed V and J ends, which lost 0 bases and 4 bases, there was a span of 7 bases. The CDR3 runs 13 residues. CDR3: CASSVVGPTEAFF. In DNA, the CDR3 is TGTGCCAGCAGCGTAGTGGGGCCCACTGAAGCTTTCTTT.

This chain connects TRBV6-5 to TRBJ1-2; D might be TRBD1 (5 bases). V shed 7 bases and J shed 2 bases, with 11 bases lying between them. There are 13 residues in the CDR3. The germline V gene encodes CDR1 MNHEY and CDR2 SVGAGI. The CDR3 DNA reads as TGTGCCAGCATTGGGGGACTAAACTATGGCTACACCTTC. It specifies CASIGGLNYGYTF.

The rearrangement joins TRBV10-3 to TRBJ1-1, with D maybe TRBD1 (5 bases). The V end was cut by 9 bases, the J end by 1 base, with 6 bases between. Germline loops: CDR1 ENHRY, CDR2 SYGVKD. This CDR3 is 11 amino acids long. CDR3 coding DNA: TGTGCCATTAGGGGGAACACTGAAGCTTTCTTT. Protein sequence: CAIRGNTEAFF.

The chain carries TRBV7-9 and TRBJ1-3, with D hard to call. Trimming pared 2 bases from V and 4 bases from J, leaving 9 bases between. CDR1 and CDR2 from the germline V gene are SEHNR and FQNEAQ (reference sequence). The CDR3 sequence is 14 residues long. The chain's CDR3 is CASSLPNPGNTIYF. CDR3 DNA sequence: TGTGCCAGCAGCTTACCTAACCCCGGAAACACCATATATTTT.

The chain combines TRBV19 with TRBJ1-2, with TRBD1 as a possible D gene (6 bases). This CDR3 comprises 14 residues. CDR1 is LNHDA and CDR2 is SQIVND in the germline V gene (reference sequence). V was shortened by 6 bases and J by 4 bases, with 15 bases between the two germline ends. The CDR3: CASRRITGTYGYTF. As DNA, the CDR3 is TGTGCCAGTAGACGAATTACAGGGACCTATGGCTACACCTTC. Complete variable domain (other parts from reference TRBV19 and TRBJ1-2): DGGITQSPKYLFRKEGQNVTLSCEQNLNHDAMYWYRQDPGQGLRLIYYSQIVNDFQKGDIAEGYSVSREKKESFPLTVTSAQKNPTAFYLCASRRITGTYGYTFGSGTRLTVV.

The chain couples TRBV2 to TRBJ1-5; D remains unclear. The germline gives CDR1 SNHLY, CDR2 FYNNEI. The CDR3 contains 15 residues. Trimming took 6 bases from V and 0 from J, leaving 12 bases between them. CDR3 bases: TGTGCCAGCAGCTCGTCCCGGGGTAGCAATCAGCCCCAGCATTTT. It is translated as CASSSSRGSNQPQHF.

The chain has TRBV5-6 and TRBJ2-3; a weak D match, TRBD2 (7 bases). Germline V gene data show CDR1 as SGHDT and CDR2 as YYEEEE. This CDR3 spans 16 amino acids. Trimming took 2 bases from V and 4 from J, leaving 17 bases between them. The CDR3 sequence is CASSLTGGASADTQYF. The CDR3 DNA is TGTGCCAGCAGCTTAACTGGGGGGGCAAGCGCAGATACGCAGTATTTT. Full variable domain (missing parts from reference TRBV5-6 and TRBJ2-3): DAGVTQSPTHLIKTRGQQVTLRCSPKSGHDTVSWYQQALGQGPQFIFQYYEEEERQRGNFPDRFSGHQFPNYSSELNVNALLLGDSALYLCASSLTGGASADTQYFGPGTRLTVL.

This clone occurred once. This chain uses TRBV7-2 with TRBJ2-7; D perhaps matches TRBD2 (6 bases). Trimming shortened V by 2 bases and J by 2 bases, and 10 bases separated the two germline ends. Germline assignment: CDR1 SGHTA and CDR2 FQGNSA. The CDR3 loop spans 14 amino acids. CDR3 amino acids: CASSLKGGAYEQYF. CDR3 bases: TGTGCCAGCAGCTTAAAAGGCGGGGCCTACGAGCAGTACTTC.

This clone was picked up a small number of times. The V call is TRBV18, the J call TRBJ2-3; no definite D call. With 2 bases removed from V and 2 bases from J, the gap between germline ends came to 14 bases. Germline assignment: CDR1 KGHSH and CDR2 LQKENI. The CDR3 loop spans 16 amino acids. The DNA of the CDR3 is TGTGCCAGCTCACCATTCGTCTGGCAGTACACAGATACGCAGTATTTT. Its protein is CASSPFVWQYTDTQYF.

Written as DNA, the CDR3 is TGTGCCAGCAACGCACAGGGAAGCAATCAGCCCCAGCATTTT. Protein product: CASNAQGSNQPQHF. V gene TRBV6-5 combines with J gene TRBJ1-5, with a tentative D call TRBD1 (6 bases). V lost 7 bases and J lost 1, with 11 bases in between. The CDR3 is 14 residues long. Germline V gives CDR1 MNHEY, CDR2 SVGAGI.

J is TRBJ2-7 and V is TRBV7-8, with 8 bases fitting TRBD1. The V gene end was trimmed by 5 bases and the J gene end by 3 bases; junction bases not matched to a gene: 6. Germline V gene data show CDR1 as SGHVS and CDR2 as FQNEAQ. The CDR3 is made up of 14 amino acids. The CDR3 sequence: CASSGQGAGYEQYF. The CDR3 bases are TGTGCCAGCAGCGGTCAGGGGGCCGGCTACGAGCAGTACTTC. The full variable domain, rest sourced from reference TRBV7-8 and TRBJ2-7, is GAGVSQSPRYKVAKRGQDVALRCDPISGHVSLFWYQQALGQGPEFLTYFQNEAQLDKSGLPSDRFFAERPEGSVSTLKIQRTQQEDSAVYLCASSGQGAGYEQYFGPGTRLTVT.

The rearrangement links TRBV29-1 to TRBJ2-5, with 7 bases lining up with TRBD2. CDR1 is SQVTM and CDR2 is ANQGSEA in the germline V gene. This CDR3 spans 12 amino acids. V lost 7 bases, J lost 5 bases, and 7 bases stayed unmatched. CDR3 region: CSAGGIMETQYF. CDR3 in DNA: TGCAGCGCCGGGGGGATAATGGAGACCCAGTACTTC.

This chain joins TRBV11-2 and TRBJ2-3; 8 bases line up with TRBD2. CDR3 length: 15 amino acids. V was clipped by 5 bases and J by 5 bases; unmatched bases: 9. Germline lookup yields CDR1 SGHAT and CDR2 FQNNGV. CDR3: CASSISGAAGDTQYF. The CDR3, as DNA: TGTGCCAGCAGCATTAGCGGGGCTGCCGGAGATACGCAGTATTTT.